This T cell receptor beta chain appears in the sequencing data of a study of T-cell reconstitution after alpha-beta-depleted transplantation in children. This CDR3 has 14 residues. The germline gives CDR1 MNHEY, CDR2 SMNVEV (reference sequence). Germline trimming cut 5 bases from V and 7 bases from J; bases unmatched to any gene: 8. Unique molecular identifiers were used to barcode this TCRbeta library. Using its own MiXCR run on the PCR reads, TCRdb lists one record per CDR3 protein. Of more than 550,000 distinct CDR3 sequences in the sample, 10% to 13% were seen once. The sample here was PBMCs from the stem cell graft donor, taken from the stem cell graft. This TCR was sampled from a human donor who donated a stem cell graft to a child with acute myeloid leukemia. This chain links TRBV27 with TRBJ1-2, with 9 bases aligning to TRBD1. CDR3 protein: CASSRGQGLGGYTF. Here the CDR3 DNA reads TGTGCCAGCAGTCGGGGACAGGGTTTGGGTGGCTACACCTTC.